This record looks at one T cell receptor beta chain sequence and its context. Libraries were prepared by immunoSEQ multiplex PCR; TCRdb keeps only in-frame clonotypes and omits some of them. The table shows some 300,000 clones, with approximately 88% occurring only once. The data were obtained in a study of blood T cell repertoires in COVID-19. About the research overall: PBMCs, B-cell-depleted T cells, or T cells were the source of the cDNA or gDNA that made up the material.

Unmatched junction bases numbered 15, after V lost 5 bases and J lost 0 bases. Germline-derived CDR1 and CDR2 are MDHEN and SYDVKM. The CDR3 contains 18 residues. The rearrangement uses TRBV28 and TRBJ2-7; TRBD2 aligns across 8 bases. The sequence derives from a woman in her thirties who had recovered from COVID-19. Sequenced material: peripheral blood. The DNA of the CDR3 is TGTGCCAGCAGTGGTCAGGGGTTACGGGGGGGTAGCTCCTACGAGCAGTACTTC. Translated: CASSGQGLRGGSSYEQYF.